This is a list of T cell receptor beta chains from one sample in a study of T cell responses to AZD1222 COVID-19 vaccine. Profiled with immunoSEQ multiplex PCR; TCRdb holds only in-frame clones, not every one. This table holds more than 150,000 clones, nearly 95% found once. The sequencing used peripheral blood, collected 28 days after the second AZD1222 dose. Receptors were obtained from an adult who received the AZD1222 COVID-19 vaccine. CDR3s include the opening cysteine and the closing phenylalanine or tryptophan. The D gene is left open where the match is weak.

v_gene	d_gene	j_gene	CDR3aa	CDR3nt
TRBV24-1	TRBD2	TRBJ2-1	CATSDGRPSYNEQFF	TGTGCCACCAGCGACGGGAGGCCTTCTTACAATGAGCAGTTCTTC
TRBV14	TRBD1	TRBJ2-2	CASSQIRGPTGELFF	TGTGCCAGCAGCCAGATCAGGGGGCCCACCGGGGAGCTGTTTTTT
TRBV7-9	TRBD1	TRBJ1-4	CASSSDRESEKLFF	TGTGCCAGCAGCTCGGACAGGGAGAGTGAAAAACTGTTTTTT
TRBV3-1/TRBV3-2	-	TRBJ1-2	CASSQEGLRGYTF	TGTGCCAGCAGCCAAGAGGGACTGAGGGGCTACACCTTC
TRBV5-3	TRBD2	TRBJ2-5	CARSLESASGVRETQYF	TGTGCCAGAAGCTTGGAATCGGCTAGCGGGGTTCGGGAGACCCAGTACTTC
TRBV7-2	-	TRBJ2-3	CASNRFWRGRTDTQYF	TGTGCCAGCAACCGGTTCTGGCGGGGGCGCACAGATACGCAGTATTTT
TRBV6-4	TRBD1	TRBJ2-1	CASSRDGTGGHNEQFF	TGTGCCAGCAGTCGGGACGGGACAGGGGGCCACAATGAGCAGTTCTTC
TRBV30	-	TRBJ1-4	CAWKGWEKLFF	TGTGCCTGGAAGGGATGGGAAAAACTGTTTTTT
TRBV7-9	-	TRBJ2-2	CASSVRGFANTGELFF	TGTGCCAGCAGCGTCCGGGGGTTCGCGAACACCGGGGAGCTGTTTTTT
TRBV19	-	TRBJ1-1	CASSLKGWGNTEAFF	TGTGCCAGTAGTCTCAAGGGATGGGGGAACACTGAAGCTTTCTTT
TRBV27	TRBD1	TRBJ2-7	CASSGYRGRSYEQYF	TGTGCCAGCAGTGGCTACAGGGGACGCTCCTACGAGCAGTACTTC
TRBV28	-	TRBJ2-1	CASSPIAVSSYNEQFF	TGTGCCAGCAGCCCCATAGCGGTGAGCTCCTACAATGAGCAGTTCTTC
TRBV5-6	-	TRBJ1-6	CASSQSGGGGNSPLHF	TGTGCCAGCAGCCAAAGCGGGGGCGGTGGTAATTCACCCCTCCACTTT
TRBV12-3/TRBV12-4	-	TRBJ2-1	CASRLAAYNEQFF	TGTGCCAGCAGGCTTGCCGCATACAATGAGCAGTTCTTC